A selection of T cell receptor beta chains follows, all from one sample in a study of blood T cells in healthy people across ages. TCRdb reprocessed the 5' RACE reads with MiXCR, giving one entry per CDR3 protein. The sample shows under 2,000,000 distinct CDR3 sequences, 49% of them seen only once. The source material was blood. All receptors come from a woman in her thirties or forties in good health. The CDR3 runs from the conserved cysteine through the conserved F or W. Fields, in order: D gene, V gene, J gene, CDR3 length, clone size, CDR3 protein, CDR3 DNA. A D gene is named only where the DNA matches it firmly. Clone size is given for some rows only: seen once, a few or many times, or a class if the clone is expanded.

.,TRBV6-5,TRBJ2-5,14,few,CASSYFGTQETQYF,TGTGCCAGCAGTTATTTTGGGACGCAAGAGACCCAGTACTTC
.,TRBV6-1,TRBJ2-1,16,.,CASSEFSGISYNEQFF,TGTGCCAGCAGTGAATTTAGCGGAATCTCCTACAATGAGCAGTTCTTC
.,TRBV28,TRBJ2-3,12,few,CASVRGTDTQYF,TGTGCCAGCGTGCGGGGCACAGATACGCAGTATTTT
TRBD1,TRBV20-1,TRBJ2-4,15,few,CSARGVGTGKNIQYF,TGCAGTGCTAGGGGGGTGGGGACAGGGAAAAACATTCAGTACTTC
TRBD1,TRBV27,TRBJ2-2,14,.,CASRDREFAGELFF,TGTGCCAGCAGAGACAGGGAATTTGCCGGGGAGCTGTTTTTT
.,TRBV20-1,TRBJ2-7,13,.,CSATQNVDYEQYF,TGCAGTGCCACTCAAAACGTGGATTACGAGCAGTACTTC
.,TRBV6-5,TRBJ1-1,11,.,CASRSESEAFF,TGTGCCAGCAGATCCGAGAGTGAAGCTTTCTTT
.,TRBV4-3,TRBJ1-6,16,few,CASSPRRQKVNSPLHF,TGCGCCAGCAGCCCCAGGCGGCAGAAAGTTAATTCACCCCTCCACTTT
TRBD1,TRBV9,TRBJ1-2,15,once,CASSVVRGRLYGYTF,TGTGCCAGCAGCGTAGTCAGGGGGCGGCTGTATGGCTACACCTTC
.,TRBV6-2/TRBV6-3,TRBJ2-3,16,.,CASSPGTGSSTDTQYF,TGTGCCAGCAGTCCCGGGACTGGATCTAGCACAGATACGCAGTATTTT
TRBD1,TRBV24-1,TRBJ2-3,16,.,CATSDPGQSSTDTQYF,TGTGCCACCAGTGACCCGGGACAGAGTAGCACAGATACGCAGTATTTT
.,TRBV5-1,TRBJ2-1,14,few,CASSLKWGVGRQFF,TGCGCCAGCAGCCTGAAGTGGGGAGTCGGGAGACAGTTCTTC
.,TRBV10-2,TRBJ2-7,15,few,CASGQTSGVSYEQYF,TGCGCCAGCGGCCAGACTAGTGGGGTCTCCTACGAGCAGTACTTC
.,TRBV5-1,TRBJ1-2,16,once,CASSPTRIIPIDGYTF,TGCGCCAGCAGCCCAACACGGATTATCCCTATTGATGGCTACACCTTC
.,TRBV7-2,TRBJ2-5,15,.,CASSSEEASAETQYF,TGTGCCAGCAGCTCCGAAGAGGCTAGCGCCGAGACCCAGTACTTC
TRBD1,TRBV7-2,TRBJ2-3,15,many,CASSRGTGITDTQYF,TGTGCCAGCAGCCGCGGGACAGGGATCACAGATACGCAGTATTTT
.,TRBV4-1,TRBJ2-5,16,few,CASSQDFGRARETQYF,TGCGCCAGCAGCCAAGATTTTGGCAGGGCCCGAGAGACCCAGTACTTC
TRBD1,TRBV6-2/TRBV6-3,TRBJ1-4,15,.,CASRPAPTGYEKLFF,TGTGCCAGCAGACCGGCTCCGACAGGGTACGAAAAACTGTTTTTT
TRBD2,TRBV7-2,TRBJ2-3,15,.,CASSLTAGGLDTQYF,TGTGCCAGCAGCTTAACAGCGGGGGGATTGGATACGCAGTATTTT
.,TRBV18,TRBJ2-7,13,.,CASKAGHTDEQYF,TGTGCCAGTAAAGCGGGACATACCGACGAGCAGTACTTC
.,TRBV5-1,TRBJ2-5,15,many,CASIQAGGPGETQYF,TGCGCCAGCATCCAAGCCGGGGGGCCGGGAGAGACCCAGTACTTC
TRBD1,TRBV12-3/TRBV12-4,TRBJ2-7,15,few,CASSSPTDRASEQYF,TGTGCCAGCAGCAGCCCAACGGACAGGGCGTCCGAGCAGTACTTC
.,TRBV14,TRBJ2-6,17,.,CASSHIYRDSGANVLTF,TGTGCCAGCAGCCATATCTACAGGGACTCTGGGGCCAACGTCCTGACTTTC
TRBD1,TRBV7-9,TRBJ2-7,18,.,CASSSTSQGALHSYEQYF,TGTGCCAGCAGCAGTACGAGTCAGGGGGCTCTTCACTCCTACGAGCAGTACTTC
TRBD1,TRBV20-1,TRBJ1-2,15,.,CSARDLNRGNYGYTF,TGCAGTGCTAGAGATCTAAACAGGGGTAACTATGGCTACACCTTC
.,TRBV4-1,TRBJ1-1,11,.,CASWENTEAFF,TGCGCCAGTTGGGAGAACACTGAAGCTTTCTTT
TRBD2,TRBV29-1,TRBJ2-1,14,many,CSVRAGTRMDEQFF,TGCAGCGTGAGGGCCGGGACTAGAATGGATGAGCAGTTCTTC